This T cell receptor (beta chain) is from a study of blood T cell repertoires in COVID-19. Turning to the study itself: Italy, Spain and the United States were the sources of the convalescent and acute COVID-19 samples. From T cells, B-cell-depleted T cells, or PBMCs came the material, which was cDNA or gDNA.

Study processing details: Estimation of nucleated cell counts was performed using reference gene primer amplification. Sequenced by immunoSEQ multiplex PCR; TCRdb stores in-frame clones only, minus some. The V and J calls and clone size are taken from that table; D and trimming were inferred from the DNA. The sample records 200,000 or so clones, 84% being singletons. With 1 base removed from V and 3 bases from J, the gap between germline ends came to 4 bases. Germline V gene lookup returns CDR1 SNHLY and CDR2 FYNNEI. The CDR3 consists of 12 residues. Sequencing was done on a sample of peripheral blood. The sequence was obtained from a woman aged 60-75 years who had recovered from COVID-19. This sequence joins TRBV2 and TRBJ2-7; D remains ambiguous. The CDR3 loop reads CASSEDGYEQYF. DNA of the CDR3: TGTGCCAGCAGTGAAGACGGCTACGAGCAGTACTTC. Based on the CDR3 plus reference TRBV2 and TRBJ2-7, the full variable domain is EPEVTQTPSHQVTQMGQEVILRCVPISNHLYFYWYRQILGQKVEFLVSFYNNEISEKSEIFDDQFSVERPDGSNFTLKIRSTKLEDSAMYFCASSEDGYEQYFGPGTRLTVT.